One and the same sample provided the 14 T cell receptor beta chains below, sequenced in a study of shared clonotypes between healthy human individuals. Naivety among CD8 cells was defined by CD45RO negativity and positive CCR7 selection, thereby excluding terminally differentiated effector memory CD45RA+ cells. Clones were sequenced by immunoSEQ multiplex PCR, and TCRdb holds only the in-frame ones, with some missing. The sample lists about 2.1 million clones; just under 95% were seen once. Sequences were obtained from naive CD8+ T cells from PBMCs. All receptors come from a man aged 18-30 years in good health. Some clones in this sample may be carry-over from other donors' samples.

This clone was seen only a few times. The rearrangement uses TRBV4-1 and TRBJ2-2, with D hard to call. The V end lost 3 bases, the J end lost 1 base, and 6 bases lay between the germline ends. Germline V gives CDR1 MGHRA, CDR2 YSYEKL. This CDR3 spans 14 amino acids. This chain's CDR3 is CASSHSENTGELFF. CDR3 DNA sequence: TGCGCCAGCAGCCACTCGGAGAACACCGGGGAGCTGTTTTTT.

The chain recombines TRBV28 with TRBJ2-7; D remains ambiguous. The germline V and J ends were trimmed by 6 bases and 0 bases, with 15 bases remaining between them. CDR1 is MDHEN and CDR2 is SYDVKM in the germline V gene. The CDR3 is made up of 15 amino acids. The CDR3 sequence: CASSPHGVPSYEQYF. As DNA, the CDR3 is TGTGCCAGCAGCCCCCATGGCGTACCCTCCTACGAGCAGTACTTC.

V is TRBV27 and J is TRBJ2-1; D is uncertain. The CDR3 is 13 residues long. The germline V gene encodes CDR1 MNHEY and CDR2 SMNVEV (reference sequence). Between the trimmed V and J ends, which lost 1 base and 4 bases, there was a span of 5 bases. CDR3 protein: CASSLLRYNEQFF. The CDR3 DNA sequence: TGTGCCAGCAGTTTATTACGGTACAATGAGCAGTTCTTC.

This chain joins TRBV6-6 and TRBJ1-4; D remains unclear. The CDR3 length is 15 residues. V lost 6 bases and J lost 3, with 14 bases in between. The germline gives CDR1 MNHNY, CDR2 SVGAGI (reference sequence). The CDR3 here is CASRPGRVANEKLFF. CDR3 bases: TGTGCCAGCAGGCCAGGAAGGGTAGCTAATGAAAAACTGTTTTTT.

The V gene is TRBV27, the J gene TRBJ2-7; the match to TRBD2 covers 8 bases. J was trimmed by 5 bases and V by 5 bases; bases with no gene match: 14. Germline loops: CDR1 MNHEY, CDR2 SMNVEV (reference sequence). This CDR3 has 16 residues. Here the CDR3 reads CASSPTYEREIHEQYF. CDR3 in DNA: TGTGCCAGCAGTCCCACCTACGAGCGGGAGATCCACGAGCAGTACTTC.

The gene calls are TRBV29-1 and TRBJ1-4; TRBD1 matches at 7 bases. The CDR3 extends over 14 amino acids. The V segment lost 6 bases and the J segment 7 bases; nucleotides outside the gene matches: 11. The V gene's germline CDR1 is SQVTM and CDR2 ANQGSEA. The CDR3 loop reads CSVLQSRDSEKLFF. The DNA for the CDR3 is TGCAGCGTGCTACAGTCCCGGGACAGTGAAAAACTGTTTTTT.

The genes are TRBV15 and TRBJ1-3; a possible D gene is TRBD1 (6 bases). The V and J ends lost 3 bases and 0 bases respectively, with 12 bases between them. The CDR3 is made up of 16 amino acids. The V gene's germline CDR1 is LNHNV and CDR2 YYDKDF (reference sequence). As DNA, the CDR3 is TGTGCCACCAGCAGGGGGGCAGGGACCTCTGGAAACACCATATATTTT. It yields the protein CATSRGAGTSGNTIYF.

V is TRBV7-8 and J is TRBJ1-1, with a possible D match to TRBD1 (5 bases). CDR3 length: 16 residues. Trimming took 1 base from V and 2 from J, leaving 14 bases between them. The germline CDR1 and CDR2 sequences are SGHVS and FQNEAQ. The CDR3, as DNA: TGTGCCAGCAGCTTAGGTCTGGGGACGGGTAACACTGAAGCTTTCTTT. This translates into CASSLGLGTGNTEAFF.

The chain uses TRBV2 and TRBJ2-7, with TRBD1 identical over 9 bases. There are 15 residues in the CDR3. V lost 3 bases, J lost 3 bases, and 6 bases stayed unmatched. The V gene's germline CDR1 is SNHLY and CDR2 FYNNEI. This CDR3 is CASSDFGTGYYEQYF. CDR3 nucleotides: TGTGCCAGCAGTGACTTCGGGACAGGGTACTACGAGCAGTACTTC.

The V call is TRBV6-6, the J call TRBJ1-1, with D unresolved. CDR1 is MNHNY and CDR2 is SVGAGI in the germline V gene (reference sequence). The CDR3 has 14 amino acids. Deletions cut 5 bases from V and 0 bases from J, with 10 bases between. For the CDR3, the DNA is TGTGCCAGCAGTACAACGGTTATGAACACTGAAGCTTTCTTT. It is translated as CASSTTVMNTEAFF.

The chain employs TRBV19 and TRBJ2-7, with D uncertain. There are 14 residues in the CDR3. The germline V gene encodes CDR1 LNHDA and CDR2 SQIVND (reference sequence). Between the trimmed V and J ends, which lost 7 bases and 1 base, there was a span of 14 bases. CDR3 protein: CASKGRASSYEQYF. The CDR3 DNA reads TGTGCCAGTAAGGGTCGGGCTAGTTCCTACGAGCAGTACTTC.

The CDR3 DNA sequence: TGCGCCAGCAGCTTTGAGGGAGGTCGGAGGGAGACCCAGTACTTC. This codes for CASSFEGGRRETQYF. The chain couples TRBV5-1 to TRBJ2-5; tentatively, D is TRBD2 (6 bases). The CDR3 covers 15 residues. Trimming left V 2 bases short and J 5 bases short, with 16 bases between. CDR1 is SGHRS and CDR2 is YFSETQ in the germline V gene.

The J gene is TRBJ2-7, the V gene TRBV6-5; possible D gene TRBD2, 5 bases. The germline V gene has CDR1 MNHEY and CDR2 SVGAGI. The V end was cut by 8 bases, the J end by 7 bases, with 15 bases between. The CDR3 is 12 residues long. In DNA form, the CDR3 reads TGTGCCAGCTCAATTCCCGCGGGTGAGCAGTACTTC. Its protein is CASSIPAGEQYF.

The chain links TRBV11-2 to TRBJ1-3; D remains unclear. Trimming cost V 6 bases and J 8 bases, with 8 bases left between them. The CDR3 contains 11 residues. Per germline, CDR1 SGHAT and CDR2 FQNNGV. CDR3 in DNA: TGTGCCAGCAGGCAAGCGGACACCATATATTTT. Its protein is CASRQADTIYF.